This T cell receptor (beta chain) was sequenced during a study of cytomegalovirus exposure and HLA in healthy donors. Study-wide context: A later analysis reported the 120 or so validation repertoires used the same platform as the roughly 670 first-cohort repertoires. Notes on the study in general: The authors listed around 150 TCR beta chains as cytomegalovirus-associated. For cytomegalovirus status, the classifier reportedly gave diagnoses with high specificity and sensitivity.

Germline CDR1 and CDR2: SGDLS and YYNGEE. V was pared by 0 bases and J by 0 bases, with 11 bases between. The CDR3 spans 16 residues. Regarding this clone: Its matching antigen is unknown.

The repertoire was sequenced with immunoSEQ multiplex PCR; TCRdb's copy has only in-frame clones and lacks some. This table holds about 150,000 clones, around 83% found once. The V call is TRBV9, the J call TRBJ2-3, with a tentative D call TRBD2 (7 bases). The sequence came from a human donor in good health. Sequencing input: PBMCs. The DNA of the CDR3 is TGTGCCAGCAGCGTAGGGGGGGGGCAGAGCACAGATACGCAGTATTTT. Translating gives CASSVGGGQSTDTQYF.